The source of this T cell receptor (beta chain) is a study of identical twins. TCRdb passed the 5' RACE reads through MiXCR, listing each CDR3 protein once. The top ten hold roughly 2% of the sample, which has about 220,000 distinct CDR3 sequences, less than 8% seen once. The germline gives CDR1 SGHTA, CDR2 FQGNSA. Trimming left V 3 bases short and J 2 bases short, with 16 bases between. This CDR3 has 16 residues. These records were also assigned to another study, of yellow fever vaccine responses in identical twins.

Sequencing used memory (CD45RO+) T cells sorted from blood. The TCR comes from a woman in her late teens or twenties in good health. This chain uses TRBV7-2 with TRBJ1-2; no definite D call. The CDR3 sequence is CASSFRNGARNYGYTF. CDR3 coding DNA: TGTGCCAGCAGCTTCCGAAACGGCGCCAGGAACTATGGCTACACCTTC.